This TCR beta chain was retrieved from a study of OX40 agonist ivuxolimab in advanced cancers. In the study overall: Patients got intravenous ivuxolimab at 0.01 to 10 mg/kg every 2 weeks. Study-wide points: More expanded clones were found, on average, in CD8+ than in CD4+ T cells. Low clonal expansion, among the lowest seen, marked partial responders at 0.1-3.0 mg/kg.

On this clone itself: Its antigen is unidentified.

Sequencing used immunoSEQ multiplex PCR; TCRdb keeps in-frame clones, though not all of them. The table includes approximately 81,000 clones, approximately 94% detected once. V lost 0 bases and J 4 bases, leaving 9 bases between the germline ends. Germline V lookup: CDR1 MNHEY, CDR2 SVGAGI. This CDR3 contains 14 residues. The sequence came from an adult with an advanced solid tumor such as melanoma, head and neck, liver or kidney cancer. This chain connects TRBV6-5 to TRBJ2-5; weak D call: TRBD1 (6 bases). Sample: CD4+ or CD8+ T cells sorted from blood, taken in a trial of the OX40 agonist ivuxolimab. CDR3 sequence: CASSYSMGAETQYF. In nucleotides, the CDR3 is TGTGCCAGCAGTTACTCGATGGGGGCAGAGACCCAGTACTTC.